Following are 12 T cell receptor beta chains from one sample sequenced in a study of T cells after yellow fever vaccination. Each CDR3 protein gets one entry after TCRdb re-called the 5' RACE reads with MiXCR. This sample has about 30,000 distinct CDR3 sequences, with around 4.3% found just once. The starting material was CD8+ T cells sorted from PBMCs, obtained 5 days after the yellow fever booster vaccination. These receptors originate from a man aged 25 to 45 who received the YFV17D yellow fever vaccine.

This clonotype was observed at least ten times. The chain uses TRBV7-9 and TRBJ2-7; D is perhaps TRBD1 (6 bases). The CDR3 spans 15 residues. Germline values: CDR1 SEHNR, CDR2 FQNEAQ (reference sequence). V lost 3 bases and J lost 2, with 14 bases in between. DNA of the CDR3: TGTGCCAGCAGCTTTACAGGGTTAAATCCCTACGAGCAGTACTTC. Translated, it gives CASSFTGLNPYEQYF.

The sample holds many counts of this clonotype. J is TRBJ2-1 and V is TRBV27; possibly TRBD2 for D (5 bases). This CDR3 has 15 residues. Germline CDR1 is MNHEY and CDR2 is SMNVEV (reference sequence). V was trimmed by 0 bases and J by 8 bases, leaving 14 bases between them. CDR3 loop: CASSLSGSSLYEQFF. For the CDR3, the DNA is TGTGCCAGCAGTTTATCGGGGAGTTCTTTGTATGAGCAGTTCTTC.

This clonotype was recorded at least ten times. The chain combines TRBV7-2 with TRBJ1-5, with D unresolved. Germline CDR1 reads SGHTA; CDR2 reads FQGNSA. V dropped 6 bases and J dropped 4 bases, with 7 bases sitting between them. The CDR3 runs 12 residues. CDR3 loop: CASRSGNQPQHF. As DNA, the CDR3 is TGTGCCAGCAGGTCGGGGAATCAGCCCCAGCATTTT.

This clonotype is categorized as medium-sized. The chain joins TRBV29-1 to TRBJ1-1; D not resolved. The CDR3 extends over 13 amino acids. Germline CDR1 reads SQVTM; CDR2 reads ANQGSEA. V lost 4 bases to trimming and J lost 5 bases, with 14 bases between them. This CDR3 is CSVGLGSQTEAFF. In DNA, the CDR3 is TGCAGCGTTGGCCTCGGCAGCCAAACTGAAGCTTTCTTT. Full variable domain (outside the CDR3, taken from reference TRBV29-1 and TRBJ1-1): SAVISQKPSRDICQRGTSLTIQCQVDSQVTMMFWYRQQPGQSLTLIATANQGSEATYESGFVIDKFPISRPNLTFSTLTVSNMSPEDSSIYLCSVGLGSQTEAFFGQGTRLTVV.

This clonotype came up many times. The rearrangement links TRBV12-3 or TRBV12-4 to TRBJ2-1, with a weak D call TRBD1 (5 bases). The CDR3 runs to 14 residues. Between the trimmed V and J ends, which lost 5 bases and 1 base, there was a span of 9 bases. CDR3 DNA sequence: TGTGCCAGCAGTCCTGGACAATCCTACAATGAGCAGTTCTTC. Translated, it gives CASSPGQSYNEQFF.

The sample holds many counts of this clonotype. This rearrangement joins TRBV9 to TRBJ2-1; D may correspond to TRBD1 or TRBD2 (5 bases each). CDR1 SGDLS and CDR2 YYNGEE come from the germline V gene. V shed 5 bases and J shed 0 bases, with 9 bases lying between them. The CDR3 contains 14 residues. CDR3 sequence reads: CASRGVSSYNEQFF. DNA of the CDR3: TGTGCCAGCAGGGGGGTGAGCTCCTACAATGAGCAGTTCTTC.

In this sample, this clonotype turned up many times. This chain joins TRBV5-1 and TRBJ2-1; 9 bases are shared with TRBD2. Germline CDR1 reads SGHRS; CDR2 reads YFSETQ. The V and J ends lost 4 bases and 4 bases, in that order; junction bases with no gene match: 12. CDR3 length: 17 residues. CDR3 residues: CASSALPGLADYNEQFF. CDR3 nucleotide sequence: TGCGCCAGCAGCGCCCTCCCGGGACTAGCAGATTACAATGAGCAGTTCTTC.

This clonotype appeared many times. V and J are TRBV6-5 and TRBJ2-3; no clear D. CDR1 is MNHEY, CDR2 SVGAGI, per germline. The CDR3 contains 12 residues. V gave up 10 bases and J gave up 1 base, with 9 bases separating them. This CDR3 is CATHAGTDTQYF. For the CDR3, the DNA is TGTGCCACCCACGCCGGCACAGATACGCAGTATTTT.

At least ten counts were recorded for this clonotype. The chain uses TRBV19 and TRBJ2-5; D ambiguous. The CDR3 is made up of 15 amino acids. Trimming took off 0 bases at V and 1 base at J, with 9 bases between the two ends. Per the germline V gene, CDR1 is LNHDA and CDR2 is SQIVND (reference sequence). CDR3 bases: TGTGCCAGTAGTATAGACCTCTCCTTCCAAGAGACCCAGTACTTC. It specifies CASSIDLSFQETQYF.

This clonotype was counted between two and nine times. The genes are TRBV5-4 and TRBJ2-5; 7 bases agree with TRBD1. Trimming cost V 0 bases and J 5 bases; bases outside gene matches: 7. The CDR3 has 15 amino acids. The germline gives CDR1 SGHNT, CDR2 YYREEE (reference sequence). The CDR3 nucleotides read TGTGCCAGCAGCTTGGTGGGACAGCTGGGGGAGACCCAGTACTTC. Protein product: CASSLVGQLGETQYF.

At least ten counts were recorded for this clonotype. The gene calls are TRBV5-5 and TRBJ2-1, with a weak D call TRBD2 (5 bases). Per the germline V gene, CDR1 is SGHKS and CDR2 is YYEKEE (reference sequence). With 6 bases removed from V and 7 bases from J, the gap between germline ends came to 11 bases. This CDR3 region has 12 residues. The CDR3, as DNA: TGTGCCAGCATACGGGATGAGAATGAGCAGTTCTTC. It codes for CASIRDENEQFF.

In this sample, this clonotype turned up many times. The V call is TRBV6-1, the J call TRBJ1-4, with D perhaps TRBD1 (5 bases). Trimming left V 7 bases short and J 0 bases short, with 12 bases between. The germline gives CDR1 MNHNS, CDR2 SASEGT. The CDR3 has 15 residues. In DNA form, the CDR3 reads TGTGCCAGCACCGGACACGCGGCAACTAATGAAAAACTGTTTTTT. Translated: CASTGHAATNEKLFF.